Presented here are 31 T cell receptor beta chains from one specimen sequenced in a study of blood T cells in healthy people across ages. For the second PCR, which ran for roughly 6 to 11 cycles, a sample-barcoded 5' primer and a J-beta primer mix were used. TCRdb redid the calling of the 5' RACE reads with MiXCR, one entry per CDR3 protein. The repertoire holds about 500,000 distinct CDR3 sequences, with 24% as singletons. This sample also belongs to another study, concerning T cells of mothers and their children.

Sequenced sample: blood. The receptors shown here come from a boy aged 5 to 17 in good health.

The gene calls are TRBV7-2 and TRBJ2-3; 11 nucleotides align to TRBD2. The length of the CDR3 is 16 residues. With 1 base clipped from V and 6 bases from J, the junction kept 6 bases outside the gene matches. Germline V lookup: CDR1 SGHTA, CDR2 FQGNSA. The CDR3 DNA reads TGTGCCAGCAGCTTAGTGCCTAGCGGGGGGCCGGATACGCAGTATTTT. This encodes CASSLVPSGGPDTQYF.

This chain joins TRBV12-3 or TRBV12-4 and TRBJ2-5; 9 nucleotides line up with TRBD2. Trimming cost V 3 bases and J 2 bases; bases outside gene matches: 7. This CDR3 region has 16 residues. CDR3 coding DNA: TGTGCCAGCAGTTTGAGGCCTAGCGGGGTGCAAGAGACCCAGTACTTC. It translates to CASSLRPSGVQETQYF.

V usage is TRBV2 and J usage is TRBJ1-2; D gene unclear. This CDR3 has 11 residues. Germline assignment: CDR1 SNHLY and CDR2 FYNNEI. The V end lost 6 bases, the J end lost 8 bases, and 10 bases lay between the germline ends. CDR3 protein: CASREMGGYTF. DNA of the CDR3: TGTGCCAGCAGGGAAATGGGGGGCTACACCTTC.

This clonotype has only one observation. V is TRBV4-2 and J is TRBJ2-3, with 10 nucleotides matching TRBD2. Germline V lookup: CDR1 LGHNA, CDR2 YNFKEQ. The CDR3 consists of 21 residues. J lost 1 base, V lost 2 bases, and 18 bases had no gene match. CDR3 coding DNA: TGTGCCAGCAGCCAAAAAGGACTAGCGGCGATATTCGGAAGGGGCACAGATACGCAGTATTTT. Translation: CASSQKGLAAIFGRGTDTQYF.

The V call is TRBV3-1, the J call TRBJ1-2, with D possibly being TRBD1 (5 bases). Trimming removed 0 bases from V and 5 bases from J, with 10 bases in between. Germline lookup yields CDR1 LGHDT and CDR2 YNNKEL (reference sequence). This CDR3 region has 14 residues. CDR3 nucleotides: TGTGCCAGCAGCCAAGATTCAGGGCAGTATGGCTACACCTTC. It codes for CASSQDSGQYGYTF. Drawing the rest from reference TRBV3-1 and TRBJ1-2, the complete variable domain is DTAVSQTPKYLVTQMGNDKSIKCEQNLGHDTMYWYKQDSKKFLKIMFSYNNKELIINETVPNRFSPKSPDKAHLNLHINSLELGDSAVYFCASSQDSGQYGYTFGSGTRLTVV.

Only a few counts were recorded for this clonotype. V is TRBV27 and J is TRBJ2-7; the D gene is possibly TRBD2 (6 bases). Looked up from germline, CDR1 is MNHEY and CDR2 is SMNVEV (reference sequence). Between the trimmed V and J ends, which lost 8 bases and 2 bases, there was a span of 13 bases. This CDR3 region has 13 residues. In DNA, the CDR3 is TGTGCCAGCTCCTCGGGGGTAACCTACGAGCAGTACTTC. This codes for CASSSGVTYEQYF.

The genes are TRBV20-1 and TRBJ1-1; D gene ambiguous. CDR1 and CDR2 from the germline V gene are DFQATT and SNEGSKA (reference sequence). Trimming took off 1 base at V and 1 base at J, with 10 bases between the two ends. The CDR3 runs to 14 residues. The CDR3 bases are TGCAGTGCTAGAGGGTCGTATGGGAACACTGAAGCTTTCTTT. Translation: CSARGSYGNTEAFF.

V and J are TRBV29-1 and TRBJ2-1; the match to TRBD1 covers 7 bases. This CDR3 has 18 amino acids. V lost 3 bases to trimming and J lost 0 bases; unmatched junction nucleotides: 14. CDR1 SQVTM and CDR2 ANQGSEA come from the germline V gene. CDR3 sequence (DNA): TGCAGCGTTGAGGGGATCCGCGGACAGGCTAGCTCCTACAATGAGCAGTTCTTC. This encodes CSVEGIRGQASSYNEQFF.

This chain joins TRBV20-1 and TRBJ2-7; 10 bases match TRBD1. The CDR3 is 14 residues long. V was pared by 5 bases and J by 9 bases, with 13 bases of the junction left unmatched. Germline V gene lookup returns CDR1 DFQATT and CDR2 SNEGSKA (reference sequence). CDR3 in DNA: TGCAGTGCTCTTCCGGGACAGGGGTTCTTATGGCAGTACTTC. It translates to CSALPGQGFLWQYF.

This clonotype was observed a few times. The V and J genes are TRBV2 and TRBJ2-7, with 7 bases identical to TRBD1. The CDR3 spans 15 residues. V gave up 5 bases and J gave up 5 bases; unmatched junction bases: 12. CDR1 is SNHLY, CDR2 FYNNEI, per germline. CDR3 nucleotides: TGTGCCAGCAGTTTGGACAGGACCCCTAGGGACGAGCAGTACTTC. It translates to CASSLDRTPRDEQYF. Together with reference TRBV2 and TRBJ2-7, the CDR3 gives the full variable domain: EPEVTQTPSHQVTQMGQEVILRCVPISNHLYFYWYRQILGQKVEFLVSFYNNEISEKSEIFDDQFSVERPDGSNFTLKIRSTKLEDSAMYFCASSLDRTPRDEQYFGPGTRLTVT.

This chain connects TRBV2 to TRBJ1-1, with 8 bases fitting TRBD1. The ends lost 6 bases at V and 0 bases at J; junction bases unmatched: 6. Germline V CDR1 and CDR2: SNHLY, FYNNEI. The CDR3 covers 15 residues. CDR3: CASSRTGFMNTEAFF. The CDR3 nucleotides are TGTGCCAGCAGCCGGACAGGGTTCATGAACACTGAAGCTTTCTTT.

This clonotype was observed a handful of times. The V call is TRBV5-1, the J call TRBJ2-2; 10 positions agree with TRBD2. The CDR3 runs 17 residues. V lost 0 bases and J lost 4; bases outside the gene matches: 6. The germline CDR1 and CDR2 sequences are SGHRS and YFSETQ. The CDR3 DNA sequence: TGCGCCAGCAGCTTGGCGCTAGCGGGAGAGGCCACCGGGGAGCTGTTTTTT. Translated: CASSLALAGEATGELFF.

The chain couples TRBV7-8 to TRBJ1-1; D is possibly TRBD1 (5 bases). The germline CDR1 and CDR2 sequences are SGHVS and FQNEAQ. The CDR3 length is 13 residues. The V gene lost 6 bases and the J gene lost 2 bases, with 10 bases spanning the gap. The CDR3 region has the DNA TGTGCCAGCAGACCCAGGGTAAACACTGAAGCTTTCTTT. This translates into CASRPRVNTEAFF.

A few counts support this clonotype. V is TRBV5-1 and J is TRBJ1-2; D remains unclear. This CDR3 is 15 amino acids long. Deletions cut 2 bases from V and 2 bases from J, with 13 bases between. Germline CDR1 is SGHRS and CDR2 is YFSETQ. CDR3 loop: CASSLVMGQNYGYTF. In DNA form, the CDR3 reads TGCGCCAGCAGCTTAGTAATGGGCCAGAACTATGGCTACACCTTC.

The rearrangement uses TRBV20-1 and TRBJ2-7; 8 nucleotides agree with TRBD1. Germline V lookup: CDR1 DFQATT, CDR2 SNEGSKA (reference sequence). The trim removed 7 bases at V and 5 bases at J, leaving 13 bases unmatched. There are 14 residues in the CDR3. The CDR3 DNA reads TGCAGTGTTGATACCCAGGGGGCAGTCCACGAGCAGTACTTC. Translating gives CSVDTQGAVHEQYF.

V is TRBV7-2 and J is TRBJ1-6, with 11 positions matching TRBD1. With V trimmed by 6 bases and J by 7 bases, 2 bases remained unmatched. This CDR3 has 14 residues. Germline V gives CDR1 SGHTA, CDR2 FQGNSA. CDR3 sequence: CASRGDRGNSPLHF. CDR3 DNA: TGTGCCAGCAGGGGGGACAGGGGGAATTCACCCCTCCACTTT. Variable domain in full (rest from reference TRBV7-2 and TRBJ1-6): GAGVSQSPSNKVTEKGKDVELRCDPISGHTALYWYRQSLGQGLEFLIYFQGNSAPDKSGLPSDRFSAERTGGSVSTLTIQRTQQEDSAVYLCASRGDRGNSPLHFGNGTRLTVT.

The V and J genes are TRBV27 and TRBJ2-5; TRBD2 aligns across 9 bases. The J segment lost 1 base and the V segment lost 4 bases, leaving 7 bases of the junction unmatched. The CDR3 is made up of 16 amino acids. Germline V lookup: CDR1 MNHEY, CDR2 SMNVEV (reference sequence). Written as DNA, the CDR3 is TGTGCCAGCAGTTCTGGGCTAGCGGGAATCCAAGAGACCCAGTACTTC. It specifies CASSSGLAGIQETQYF.

The chain is built from TRBV5-1 and TRBJ2-5; TRBD1 is a possible D gene (5 bases). This CDR3 comprises 12 residues. Trimming removed 4 bases at V and 2 bases at J, with 6 bases between. Germline-derived CDR1 and CDR2 are SGHRS and YFSETQ. The CDR3 DNA reads TGCGCCAGCAGCGACAGACAAGAGACCCAGTACTTC. Translated, it gives CASSDRQETQYF.

This clonotype came up a few times. The chain joins TRBV7-9 to TRBJ1-1; 7 nucleotides agree with TRBD1. From germline, CDR1 is SEHNR and CDR2 FQNEAQ (reference sequence). The junction had 4 bases not matched to a gene; V was cut back by 4 bases and J by 5 bases. The CDR3 has 13 residues. CDR3 nucleotide sequence: TGTGCCAGCAGCTCGACAGGGTATACTGAAGCTTTCTTT. Translated: CASSSTGYTEAFF.

This clonotype has just one count. The rearrangement links TRBV19 to TRBJ2-5; TRBD1 agrees at 11 bases. The CDR3 has 16 amino acids. The V and J ends lost 5 bases and 4 bases, in that order; junction bases with no gene match: 9. In germline, CDR1 is LNHDA, CDR2 SQIVND (reference sequence). CDR3 nucleotide sequence: TGTGCCAGTAGTGACACATGGACAGGGGGCCGAGAGACCCAGTACTTC. It encodes CASSDTWTGGRETQYF.

This clonotype was found a few times. The chain combines TRBV7-2 with TRBJ2-3; D unclear. Germline loops: CDR1 SGHTA, CDR2 FQGNSA. The CDR3 contains 15 residues. The V end was cut by 6 bases, the J end by 5 bases, with 18 bases between. The CDR3 nucleotides are TGTGCCAGCAGACCTAACAGAGCCCCGGGAGATACGCAGTATTTT. Amino acids: CASRPNRAPGDTQYF. Variable domain in full (rest from reference TRBV7-2 and TRBJ2-3): GAGVSQSPSNKVTEKGKDVELRCDPISGHTALYWYRQSLGQGLEFLIYFQGNSAPDKSGLPSDRFSAERTGGSVSTLTIQRTQQEDSAVYLCASRPNRAPGDTQYFGPGTRLTVL.

This clonotype has only a few counts. The chain combines TRBV12-5 with TRBJ1-1; D unresolved. Trimming took off 5 bases at V and 5 bases at J, with 15 bases between the two ends. The CDR3 covers 14 residues. Germline CDR1 is LGHNT and CDR2 is FRNRAP. The chain's CDR3 is CASGPGNLRTEAFF. CDR3 nucleotide sequence: TGTGCTAGTGGTCCCGGAAACCTTAGGACTGAAGCTTTCTTT.

The chain uses TRBV29-1 and TRBJ2-5; TRBD1 matches 9 bases. The J call may be faulty, since TRBJ2-7 better matches the DNA end. Germline-derived CDR1 and CDR2 are SQVTM and ANQGSEA. The CDR3 runs to 13 residues. The CDR3 region is CSGTGTGPYEQYF. The DNA for the CDR3 is TGCAGCGGGACCGGGACAGGGCCCTACGAGCAGTACTTC.

This clonotype was seen repeatedly, ten times or more. CDR3 bases: TGTGCCTCATCCCTACCGGGACAGAAAGAGACCCAGTACTTC. This codes for CASSLPGQKETQYF. The chain recombines TRBV10-3 with TRBJ2-5, with 7 bases lining up with TRBD1. V lost 11 bases, J lost 3 bases, and 12 bases stayed unmatched. This CDR3 has 14 residues. Germline-derived CDR1 and CDR2 are ENHRY and SYGVKD.

The sample holds a few counts of this clonotype. The genes are TRBV30 and TRBJ2-5; D possibly corresponds to TRBD2 (7 bases). TRBJ2-7 matches the DNA end more closely, so the J call is doubtful. The CDR3 spans 14 residues. Germline CDR1 GTSNPN, CDR2 SVGIG (reference sequence). CDR3 DNA: TGTGCCTGGGCCCAAGGGGGGGGCCCCTACGAGCAGTACTTC. This gives the protein CAWAQGGGPYEQYF.

This clonotype has ten or more counts. The chain links TRBV12-3 or TRBV12-4 to TRBJ2-3; no reliable D call. V shed 6 bases and J shed 1 base, with 8 bases lying between them. CDR3 size: 13 residues. The CDR3 DNA reads TGTGCCAGCAGCCCAAAGCGCACAGATACGCAGTATTTT. This encodes CASSPKRTDTQYF.

The rearrangement links TRBV7-8 to TRBJ2-3; 9 nucleotides align to TRBD2. J gave up 0 bases and V 1 base, and 8 bases lay outside the gene matches. Germline CDR1 SGHVS, CDR2 FQNEAQ. This CDR3 has 18 residues. The CDR3 loop reads CASSLGLAGASSTDTQYF. CDR3 coding DNA: TGTGCCAGCAGCTTAGGCTTAGCGGGAGCCTCTAGCACAGATACGCAGTATTTT.

This clonotype showed up just a few times. A junction end diverges from the germline sequence, so it may reflect a read error. J is TRBJ2-2 and V is TRBV25-1; tentatively, D is TRBD2 (5 bases). CDR1 is MGHDK and CDR2 is SYGVNS in the germline V gene. The CDR3 spans 15 residues. This CDR3 reads CASSDPGFLTGELLF. CDR3 DNA sequence: TGTGCCAGCAGTGACCCGGGGTTCCTCACCGGGGAGCTGCTTTTT.

This clonotype was seen a handful of times. The genes are TRBV2 and TRBJ2-1, with TRBD2 identical over 10 bases. V gave up 7 bases and J gave up 7 bases; unmatched junction bases: 4. The CDR3 spans 13 residues. Looked up from germline, CDR1 is SNHLY and CDR2 is FYNNEI. The CDR3 bases are TGTGCCAGCATTACGACTAGCGGGAATGAGCAGTTCTTC. Translation gives CASITTSGNEQFF.

This sequence joins TRBV11-2 and TRBJ2-3; 7 bases map to TRBD2. Trimming at V came to 3 bases and at J to 4 bases, leaving 4 bases not matched to a gene. Germline assignment: CDR1 SGHAT and CDR2 FQNNGV. The CDR3 sequence is 14 residues long. In nucleotides, the CDR3 is TGTGCCAGCAGCTTTACTAGCGCCGCAGATACGCAGTATTTT. This codes for CASSFTSAADTQYF.

This clonotype has only a few counts. The chain carries TRBV6-5 and TRBJ1-3; D uncertain. The germline V gene has CDR1 MNHEY and CDR2 SVGAGI. The CDR3 loop spans 13 amino acids. V lost 7 bases to trimming and J lost 2 bases, with 9 bases between them. In DNA, the CDR3 is TGTGCCAGCATATCGGATGCTGGAAACACCATATATTTT. This encodes CASISDAGNTIYF.